A selection of T cell receptor beta chains follows, all from one sample in a study of T cells after yellow fever vaccination. MiXCR, applied by TCRdb to the 5' RACE reads, yields one record per CDR3 protein. The sample gives 95,000 to 100,000 distinct CDR3 sequences, about 6% of which show up once; over 40% is in the top ten. The sequenced sample was CD8+ T cells sorted from PBMCs, obtained 10 days after the yellow fever booster vaccination. These receptors were obtained from a young man who received the YFV17D yellow fever vaccine. Both conserved end residues are part of each CDR3. D genes are given only for firm matches. Clone size is shown for a subset of rows, as once, few, many or a class of expanded clone.

j_call | d_call | clone_size | v_call | cdr3_aa | cdr3_nt
TRBJ2-7 | - | few | TRBV5-1 | CASSLTETYEQYF | TGCGCCAGCAGCTTGACGGAAACCTACGAGCAGTACTTC
TRBJ2-2 | TRBD1 | few | TRBV4-1 | CASSRQGQDGTGELFF | TGCGCCAGCAGCCGCCAAGGACAGGATGGGACCGGGGAGCTGTTTTTT
TRBJ1-1 | - | - | TRBV20-1 | CSAPFGGNTEAFF | TGCAGTGCCCCCTTTGGGGGGAACACTGAAGCTTTCTTT
TRBJ2-2 | TRBD1 | many | TRBV7-8 | CASSFPAGTGNTGELFF | TGTGCCAGCAGCTTTCCGGCCGGGACAGGGAACACCGGGGAGCTGTTTTTT
TRBJ2-7 | - | few | TRBV4-1 | CASSQEPAGPYEQYF | TGCGCCAGCAGCCAAGAGCCCGCCGGCCCCTACGAGCAGTACTTC
TRBJ2-3 | TRBD2 | few | TRBV20-1 | CSARGPLAGGLDTQYF | TGCAGTGCTAGGGGGCCTCTAGCGGGGGGACTAGATACGCAGTATTTT
TRBJ1-5 | TRBD1 | few | TRBV12-3/TRBV12-4 | CASNQGGQPQHF | TGTGCCAGCAACCAGGGGGGTCAGCCCCAGCATTTT
TRBJ1-5 | - | many | TRBV20-1 | CSALSGSENQPQHF | TGCAGTGCCCTTTCGGGCTCTGAAAATCAGCCCCAGCATTTT
TRBJ2-1 | - | many | TRBV13 | CASSLGGTDEGEQFF | TGTGCCAGCAGCTTAGGCGGGACTGACGAGGGTGAGCAGTTCTTC
TRBJ2-3 | - | few | TRBV4-1 | CASSQVSGADTQYF | TGCGCCAGCAGCCAAGTCTCGGGGGCAGATACGCAGTATTTT
TRBJ1-3 | - | few | TRBV12-3/TRBV12-4 | CASSPRNGNTIYF | TGTGCCAGCAGCCCACGGAATGGAAACACCATATATTTT
TRBJ2-3 | - | many | TRBV11-2 | CASSPRQPRRTDTQYF | TGTGCCAGCAGCCCGAGACAGCCCCGGCGCACAGATACGCAGTATTTT
TRBJ2-7 | TRBD1 | few | TRBV6-2/TRBV6-3 | CASSSPTRRQGTRYEQYF | TGTGCCAGCAGTTCCCCCACCCGGAGACAGGGAACTCGCTACGAGCAGTACTTC
TRBJ1-1 | - | - | TRBV10-3 | CAISVSGVDTEAFF | TGTGCCATCAGTGTTTCAGGGGTCGATACTGAAGCTTTCTTT
TRBJ2-3 | - | many | TRBV6-6 | CASSTGWDTQYF | TGTGCCAGCTCCACCGGCTGGGATACGCAGTATTTT
TRBJ2-1 | - | - | TRBV5-1 | CASSLDGIGYNEQFF | TGCGCCAGCAGCTTGGACGGGATCGGGTACAATGAGCAGTTCTTC
TRBJ2-5 | TRBD2 | - | TRBV5-1 | CASSWPKAGEPNYETQYF | TGCGCCAGCAGCTGGCCCAAAGCGGGGGAGCCAAATTACGAGACCCAGTACTTC
TRBJ2-5 | TRBD2 | few | TRBV7-9 | CASSPPSGGPETQYF | TGTGCCAGCAGCCCACCTAGCGGGGGACCAGAGACCCAGTACTTC
TRBJ1-6 | - | few | TRBV7-9 | CASSIGRGRGSPLHF | TGTGCCAGCAGCATAGGACGGGGACGGGGTTCACCCCTCCACTTT
TRBJ2-1 | TRBD1 | few | TRBV6-5 | CASSTQGAGEQFF | TGTGCCAGCAGTACCCAGGGGGCTGGTGAGCAGTTCTTC
TRBJ2-3 | - | - | TRBV9 | CASSGGNTQYF | TGTGCCAGCAGCGGAGGGAATACGCAGTATTTT